This T cell receptor beta chain was retrieved from a study of shared clonotypes between healthy human individuals. Study-wide results and limits: Although depth was large, rarefaction showed that sequencing of the sorted subsets was incomplete. Memory subsets had estimated richness that was generally smaller than that of naive subsets.

CDR3 length: 15 amino acids. The germline V gene has CDR1 SGDLS and CDR2 YYNGEE. V dropped 3 bases and J dropped 3; count of bases not matched to a gene: 5. Execution of the assay was at deep level. Produced via immunoSEQ multiplex PCR; TCRdb's table is partial and in-frame only. The table includes a few million clones, 93% detected once. As to this clone: No antigen is known for it.

The sequenced sample consisted of naive CD4+ T cells from PBMCs. Subset given: CD45RA+ positively selected. The TCR was taken from a man aged 18 to 35 in good health. Some clones in this sample may be carry-over from other donors' samples. V and J are TRBV9 and TRBJ1-5; 8 bases agree with TRBD1. Here the CDR3 reads CASSAGTGNNQPQHF. The CDR3 bases are TGTGCCAGCAGCGCGGGGACAGGCAACAATCAGCCCCAGCATTTT.